This entry describes one T cell receptor (beta chain). Its antigen is still unknown. TCRdb passed the RT-PCR reads through MiXCR, listing each CDR3 protein once. The sample carries approximately 530,000 distinct CDR3 sequences, 13% recorded once. The entry originates in a study of response to subunit inactivated influenza vaccine. General observations from the study: After each seasonal influenza vaccination, few new T cells are recruited, the authors suggested.

Trimming cost V 0 bases and J 5 bases; bases outside gene matches: 7. The CDR3 is 15 amino acids. Germline V gene data show CDR1 as SGHRS and CDR2 as YFSETQ. The V call is TRBV5-1, the J call TRBJ2-7; 8 bases agree with TRBD1. This specimen was PBMCs from blood, taken 45 days after vaccination. This TCR was sampled from a man aged 45-60 years who received an inactivated influenza vaccine. In DNA form, the CDR3 reads TGCGCCAGCAGCTTGGGATTTGGACAGGGCCACGAGCAGTACTTC. This encodes CASSLGFGQGHEQYF.